These 6 T cell receptor beta chains came from one sample sequenced in a study of blood T cell repertoires in COVID-19. The method was immunoSEQ multiplex PCR; TCRdb's version includes in-frame clones alone and lacks a portion of them. Of some 120,000 clones in the sample, around 63% were seen once. Sequenced: peripheral blood. Every receptor here comes from a woman aged 70-85 years with acute or convalescent COVID-19.

This clone showed up just once. CDR3 sequence reads: CASTPGTGNEKLFF. CDR3 nucleotide sequence: TGTGCCAGCACCCCCGGGACAGGGAATGAAAAACTGTTTTTT. The chain combines TRBV9 with TRBJ1-4; 9 bases align to TRBD1. V trimming: 6 bases; J trimming: 5 bases; junction bases outside the gene matches: 5. Per the germline V gene, CDR1 is SGDLS and CDR2 is YYNGEE. This CDR3 is built from 14 residues.

A remark on this clone: The junction departs from the called germline gene at one end, perhaps through a read error. This chain joins TRBV12-3 or TRBV12-4 and TRBJ1-1; 8 bases map to TRBD1. This CDR3 has 13 residues. CDR3 bases: TGTGCCAGCAGTCCTCAGGGGGCCCTGGAAGTAGTCTTT. The encoded protein is CASSPQGALEVVF.

The rearrangement links TRBV7-9 to TRBJ2-3; TRBD1 matches 10 bases. This CDR3 region has 14 residues. Germline V gene data show CDR1 as SEHNR and CDR2 as FQNEAQ (reference sequence). V was pared by 5 bases and J by 5 bases, with 4 bases of the junction left unmatched. The CDR3 sequence: CASSRGQGGDTQYF. CDR3 coding DNA: TGTGCCAGCAGCCGTGGACAGGGGGGAGATACGCAGTATTTT. The full variable domain, completed using reference TRBV7-9 and TRBJ2-3, is DTGVSQNPRHKITKRGQNVTFRCDPISEHNRLYWYRQTLGQGPEFLTYFQNEAQLEKSRLLSDRFSAERPKGSFSTLEIQRTEQGDSAMYLCASSRGQGGDTQYFGPGTRLTVL.

This clone was found a few times. The chain joins TRBV18 to TRBJ1-1, with 7 nucleotides matching TRBD1. Germline trimming cut 8 bases from V and 4 bases from J; bases unmatched to any gene: 13. CDR1 and CDR2 from the germline V gene are KGHSH and LQKENI. The CDR3 is 15 amino acids. DNA of the CDR3: TGTGCCAGCGACGCCAGGAGGGGGCAGGGCACTGAAGCTTTCTTT. It translates to CASDARRGQGTEAFF. Looking up the rest from reference TRBV18 and TRBJ1-1 gives the full variable domain: NAGVMQNPRHLVRRRGQEARLRCSPMKGHSHVYWYRQLPEEGLKFMVYLQKENIIDESGMPKERFSAEFPKEGPSILRIQQVVRGDSAAYFCASDARRGQGTEAFFGQGTRLTVV.

The chain couples TRBV7-3 to TRBJ2-1, with 8 positions matching TRBD2. The CDR3 is made up of 14 amino acids. V was clipped by 5 bases and J by 9 bases; unmatched bases: 9. Germline loops: CDR1 SGHTA, CDR2 FQGTGA. In DNA form, the CDR3 reads TGTGCCAGCAGCCCAACCCGGACTAGCCTTGAGCAGTTCTTC. Protein product: CASSPTRTSLEQFF.

CDR3 loop: CASSLDRTGGYTF. DNA for the CDR3: TGTGCCAGCAGCTTGGACAGGACGGGTGGCTACACCTTC. The chain joins TRBV5-6 to TRBJ1-2; D possibly corresponds to TRBD1 (5 bases). V lost 0 bases, J lost 7 bases, and 10 bases lay in between. The CDR3 contains 13 residues. The V gene's germline CDR1 is SGHDT and CDR2 YYEEEE.